Presented here are 27 T cell receptor beta chains from one specimen sequenced in a study of spatial heterogeneity in lung cancer. The time point is: sample taken at primary tumor resection. The study, taken as a whole, reports: Counts of expanded alpha and beta TCRs within tumors tracked the tumor nonsynonymous mutation count.

Antigens for these TCRs are unknown. TCRdb re-called the 5' RACE reads through MiXCR, storing one row per CDR3 protein. The table has approximately 13,000 distinct CDR3 sequences, about 4.6% seen once. The specimen comprised lung tumor tissue, sampled at surgery. Source of these receptors: a male donor with early-stage non-small cell lung cancer.

In this sample, this clonotype turned up a few times. The chain couples TRBV7-2 to TRBJ1-5; 7 bases line up with TRBD1. CDR3 size: 16 residues. The V gene end was trimmed by 1 base and the J gene end by 3 bases; junction bases not matched to a gene: 6. Germline-derived CDR1 and CDR2 are SGHTA and FQGNSA. CDR3 in amino acids: CASSLETGINNQPQHF. CDR3 sequence (DNA): TGTGCCAGCAGCTTAGAGACAGGGATTAACAATCAGCCCCAGCATTTT.

This clonotype was detected ten times or more. The V gene is TRBV14, the J gene TRBJ1-1; D is possibly TRBD1 (5 bases). In germline, CDR1 is SGHDN, CDR2 FVKESK. This CDR3 comprises 13 residues. Trimming took 4 bases from V and 5 from J, leaving 11 bases between them. The CDR3 DNA reads TGTGCCAGCAGCCGGAGGGGAAGGACTGAAGCTTTCTTT. It specifies CASSRRGRTEAFF.

In this sample, this clonotype turned up a few times. The chain couples TRBV20-1 to TRBJ2-5, with D perhaps matching TRBD1 or TRBD2 (5 bases each). Trimming removed 0 bases at V and 1 base at J, with 18 bases between. The germline CDR1 and CDR2 sequences are DFQATT and SNEGSKA (reference sequence). CDR3 length equals 17 residues. The CDR3 nucleotides read TGCAGTGCTAGAGATTATGCGGAGAGGGGTCTCCAAGAGACCCAGTACTTC. It codes for CSARDYAERGLQETQYF.

The sample holds many counts of this clonotype. V is TRBV5-1 and J is TRBJ2-7; 15 bases are a match to TRBD2. The germline gives CDR1 SGHRS, CDR2 YFSETQ. The CDR3 loop spans 18 amino acids. V trimming: 2 bases; J trimming: 3 bases; junction bases outside the gene matches: 9. For the CDR3, the DNA is TGCGCCAGCAGCTTCGGGACTAGCGGGGGGCCGAAATACTACGAGCAGTACTTC. It is translated as CASSFGTSGGPKYYEQYF.

This clonotype came up many times. V gene TRBV12-3 or TRBV12-4 combines with J gene TRBJ2-3; D is ambiguous. V was cut by 2 bases and J by 4 bases, with 4 bases left in between. CDR3 size: 12 residues. The CDR3 nucleotides read TGTGCCAGCAGTTTATCCCCAGATACGCAGTATTTT. Its protein is CASSLSPDTQYF.

This clonotype was seen repeatedly, ten times or more. The V and J genes are TRBV3-1 and TRBJ1-6; D unresolved. V lost 6 bases, J lost 16 bases, and 13 bases lay in between. CDR3 length: 11 residues. In germline, CDR1 is LGHDT, CDR2 YNNKEL (reference sequence). CDR3 region: CASRAPTNLHF. In nucleotides, the CDR3 is TGTGCCAGCAGGGCGCCCACGAATCTCCACTTT.

This clonotype appeared many times. The chain employs TRBV7-2 and TRBJ1-5; 7 nucleotides match TRBD1. This CDR3 has 13 residues. V lost 8 bases and J lost 4; bases outside the gene matches: 5. Germline lookup yields CDR1 SGHTA and CDR2 FQGNSA. CDR3 DNA sequence: TGTGCCAGCCGAACAGGGGCAAATCAGCCCCAGCATTTT. It encodes CASRTGANQPQHF.

This clonotype came up many times. CDR3 coding DNA: TGTGCCAGCTCAACAATCTCGGGGGCAGATACGCAGTATTTT. This translates into CASSTISGADTQYF. This sequence joins TRBV18 and TRBJ2-3; perhaps TRBD2 as D (6 bases). The CDR3 has 14 amino acids. V lost 5 bases to trimming and J lost 4 bases, with 13 bases between them. The germline CDR1 and CDR2 sequences are KGHSH and LQKENI. The whole variable domain, remainder taken from reference TRBV18 and TRBJ2-3, is NAGVMQNPRHLVRRRGQEARLRCSPMKGHSHVYWYRQLPEEGLKFMVYLQKENIIDESGMPKERFSAEFPKEGPSILRIQQVVRGDSAAYFCASSTISGADTQYFGPGTRLTVL.

At least ten counts were recorded for this clonotype. V gene TRBV20-1 combines with J gene TRBJ1-2, with TRBD1 as a possible D gene (6 bases). The CDR3 has 13 amino acids. The germline gives CDR1 DFQATT, CDR2 SNEGSKA (reference sequence). Trimming took 4 bases from V and 4 from J, leaving 13 bases between them. As DNA, the CDR3 is TGCAGTGCTACGGGACACCTGATCTATGGCTACACCTTC. The encoded protein is CSATGHLIYGYTF.

This clonotype was counted a few times. J is TRBJ2-1 and V is TRBV13; 7 nucleotides align to TRBD1. There are 14 residues in the CDR3. J lost 4 bases, V lost 4 bases, and 4 bases had no gene match. CDR1 and CDR2 from the germline V gene are PRHDT and FYEKMQ (reference sequence). The CDR3 is CASSYDRDYNEQFF. The CDR3 DNA sequence: TGTGCCAGCAGCTACGACAGGGATTACAATGAGCAGTTCTTC.

By share, this clonotype counts as medium-sized. The chain joins TRBV12-3 or TRBV12-4 to TRBJ2-1, with 8 bases fitting TRBD2. The length of the CDR3 is 14 residues. The V and J ends lost 1 base and 8 bases, in that order; junction bases with no gene match: 4. Written as DNA, the CDR3 is TGTGCCAGCAGTTTAGATGTCGGGGGGGATGAGCAGTTCTTC. Its translation is CASSLDVGGDEQFF.

Ten or more counts support this clonotype. V is TRBV23-1 and J is TRBJ2-7; 10 bases match TRBD2. TRBV23-1 is an ORF, and what it does is uncertain. Germline trimming cut 2 bases from V and 4 bases from J; bases unmatched to any gene: 5. The CDR3 length is 15 residues. The CDR3 here is CASSQEPSGGYEQYF. CDR3 DNA: TGCGCCAGCAGTCAAGAGCCTAGCGGGGGATACGAGCAGTACTTC.

The rearrangement joins TRBV24-1 to TRBJ2-1, with D maybe TRBD1 (6 bases). Germline CDR1 reads KGHDR; CDR2 reads SFDVKD. The CDR3 extends over 14 amino acids. Trimming shortened V by 1 base and J by 7 bases, and 10 bases separated the two germline ends. For the CDR3, the DNA is TGTGCCACCAGTGATTTCCCAGGGGAAAATGAGCAGTTCTTC. It translates to CATSDFPGENEQFF.

The rearrangement links TRBV6-5 to TRBJ2-1; 7 positions agree with TRBD2. V lost 6 bases to trimming and J lost 8 bases; unmatched junction nucleotides: 10. Germline assignment: CDR1 MNHEY and CDR2 SVGAGI. The CDR3 covers 14 residues. CDR3: CASSVQRGVHEQFF. CDR3 coding DNA: TGTGCCAGCAGCGTCCAGCGGGGAGTACATGAGCAGTTCTTC.

This clonotype was counted at least ten times. V gene TRBV20-1 combines with J gene TRBJ2-5; no clear D. Trimming left V 5 bases short and J 2 bases short, with 9 bases between. Germline lookup yields CDR1 DFQATT and CDR2 SNEGSKA (reference sequence). The CDR3 consists of 12 residues. The CDR3 bases are TGCAGTGCTCTCGACTGGCAAGAGACCCAGTACTTC. This gives the protein CSALDWQETQYF.

This clonotype was detected many times. The chain uses TRBV10-3 and TRBJ1-5, with D hard to call. This CDR3 contains 15 residues. Germline V lookup: CDR1 ENHRY, CDR2 SYGVKD. With 0 bases removed from V and 0 bases from J, the gap between germline ends came to 6 bases. The CDR3 region is CAISESTVSNQPQHF. The CDR3 DNA is TGTGCCATCAGTGAGTCCACGGTTAGCAATCAGCCCCAGCATTTT.

This clonotype is termed medium-sized. This chain uses TRBV29-1 with TRBJ2-5, with TRBD2 matching 8 bases. The germline CDR1 and CDR2 sequences are SQVTM and ANQGSEA. V shed 7 bases and J 5 bases; nucleotides not matched to a gene: 9. This CDR3 spans 13 amino acids. CDR3 region: CSAERGPGETQYF. The CDR3 DNA follows: TGCAGCGCTGAGCGGGGGCCAGGGGAGACCCAGTACTTC.

Many counts were recorded for this clonotype. The chain recombines TRBV2 with TRBJ2-5, with 7 bases lining up with TRBD1. The length of the CDR3 is 13 residues. The germline V gene has CDR1 SNHLY and CDR2 FYNNEI. Losses at the gene ends were 5 bases for V and 5 bases for J; bases not matched to a gene: 5. The CDR3 nucleotides are TGTGCCAGCAGTCCCCGACAGGGTGAGACCCAGTACTTC. Protein: CASSPRQGETQYF. The complete variable domain, with remaining parts taken from reference TRBV2 and TRBJ2-5, reads EPEVTQTPSHQVTQMGQEVILRCVPISNHLYFYWYRQILGQKVEFLVSFYNNEISEKSEIFDDQFSVERPDGSNFTLKIRSTKLEDSAMYFCASSPRQGETQYFGPGTRLLVL.

This sequence joins TRBV5-4 and TRBJ2-3; TRBD1 matches 11 bases. CDR1 and CDR2 (germline): SGHNT, YYREEE (reference sequence). The CDR3 is 15 residues long. The V and J ends lost 4 bases and 4 bases, in that order; junction bases with no gene match: 5. CDR3 sequence (DNA): TGTGCCAGCAGCCGGGACAGGGGGAACGCAGATACGCAGTATTTT. The encoded protein is CASSRDRGNADTQYF.

This clonotype was counted many times. The genes are TRBV5-1 and TRBJ2-5; perhaps TRBD1 as D (5 bases). CDR3 length: 15 residues. Germline CDR1 SGHRS, CDR2 YFSETQ. The germline V and J ends were trimmed by 1 base and 5 bases, with 15 bases remaining between them. CDR3 protein: CASSLTPGILETQYF. The CDR3 DNA sequence: TGCGCCAGCAGCTTGACCCCAGGGATCCTGGAGACCCAGTACTTC.

This clonotype was counted at least ten times. The chain uses TRBV29-1 and TRBJ1-1, with D possibly being TRBD1 (5 bases). Germline values: CDR1 SQVTM, CDR2 ANQGSEA. Trimming shortened V by 7 bases and J by 0 bases, and 15 bases separated the two germline ends. The CDR3 runs to 14 residues. The CDR3 is CSGGREPLNTEAFF. The CDR3 DNA sequence: TGCAGCGGCGGCAGGGAGCCCCTGAACACTGAAGCTTTCTTT.

Comment on this clonotype: A much larger clone differs by one base, so this may be a read error. V and J are TRBV7-2 and TRBJ1-5; a weak D match, TRBD1 (6 bases). This CDR3 spans 13 amino acids. Germline CDR1 reads SGHTA; CDR2 reads FQGNSA. The CDR3 region is CAGSLRGAQPQHF. DNA for the CDR3: TGTGCCGGCAGCTTAAGGGGGGCCCAGCCCCAGCATTTT.

This clonotype was picked up many times. The chain carries TRBV6-5 and TRBJ1-6; 11 nucleotides match TRBD1. V shed 7 bases, J shed 9 bases, and the junction held 8 bases outside the gene matches. CDR1 and CDR2 from the germline V gene are MNHEY and SVGAGI. This CDR3 is 15 amino acids long. The CDR3 spells CASTLGQGAFSPLHF. In DNA form, the CDR3 reads TGTGCCAGCACCCTAGGACAGGGGGCATTTTCACCCCTCCACTTT.

This clonotype was picked up many times. The chain links TRBV10-2 to TRBJ2-1, with a tentative D call TRBD2 (5 bases). This CDR3 spans 14 amino acids. The germline V gene encodes CDR1 WSHSY and CDR2 SAAADI. Trimming took 8 bases from V and 2 from J, leaving 13 bases between them. The DNA of the CDR3 is TGCGCCAGCTCAACGGGGTGGGCCTACAATGAGCAGTTCTTC. Its protein product is CASSTGWAYNEQFF.

This clonotype came up many times. The CDR3 nucleotides are TGCGCCAGCAGCCCCCCCGAGGAGACCCAGTACTTC. Translation gives CASSPPEETQYF. The chain carries TRBV5-1 and TRBJ2-5; D not certain. The CDR3 is 12 amino acids. The V end was cut by 4 bases, the J end by 5 bases, with 9 bases between. Germline loops: CDR1 SGHRS, CDR2 YFSETQ.

This chain links TRBV4-1 with TRBJ2-1; TRBD2 matches 11 bases. The ends lost 3 bases at V and 9 bases at J; junction bases unmatched: 13. Germline V lookup: CDR1 MGHRA, CDR2 YSYEKL. This CDR3 contains 17 residues. CDR3 sequence (DNA): TGCGCCAGCAGCCAGTATAGCGGGGGGGCGGATGAGTCTGAGCAGTTCTTC. It specifies CASSQYSGGADESEQFF.

This clonotype was seen repeatedly, ten times or more. V usage is TRBV5-1 and J usage is TRBJ1-6; D remains unclear. This CDR3 has 16 amino acids. Germline loops: CDR1 SGHRS, CDR2 YFSETQ. V was pared by 4 bases and J by 2 bases, with 13 bases between. CDR3 nucleotides: TGCGCCAGCAGCCCGGACGCTGGAACCTATAATTCACCCCTCCACTTT. This gives the protein CASSPDAGTYNSPLHF.